The clone carrying this T cell receptor beta chain was picked up one time. The data stem from a study of blood T cell repertoires in COVID-19. About the research overall: COVID-19 samples collected from the United States, Italy and Spain covered acute and convalescent phases. T cells, B-cell-depleted T cells, or PBMCs supplied cDNA or gDNA.

As handled by the study authors: For nucleated cells, counts were estimated from reference gene primer amplification. The table came from immunoSEQ multiplex PCR; TCRdb's copy has only in-frame clones and leaves some out. Clonal size and the V and J genes are those of that table, whereas D and trimming came from the DNA. The sample holds over 200,000 clones, about 88% seen once. Germline V gives CDR1 MNHEY, CDR2 SVGAGI. V lost 4 bases and J lost 3; bases outside the gene matches: 6. The CDR3 totals 16 residues. The sample consisted of peripheral blood. The chain has TRBV6-5 and TRBJ1-2; 12 bases are shared with TRBD1. The sequence derives from a man aged 35 to 55 with active or convalescent COVID-19. For the CDR3, the DNA is TGTGCCAGCAGTTCAGCGGGGACAGGGGGCGACTATGGCTACACCTTC. This translates into CASSSAGTGGDYGYTF.